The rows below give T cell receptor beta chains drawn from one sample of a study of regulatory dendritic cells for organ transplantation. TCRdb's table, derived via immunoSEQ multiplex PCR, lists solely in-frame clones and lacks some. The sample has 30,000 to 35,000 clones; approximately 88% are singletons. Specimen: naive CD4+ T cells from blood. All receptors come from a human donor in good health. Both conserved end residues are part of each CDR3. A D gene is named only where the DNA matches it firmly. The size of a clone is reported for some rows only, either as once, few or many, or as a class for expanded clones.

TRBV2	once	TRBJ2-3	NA	TGTGCCAGCAAATACCTAGCATCAACAGATACGCAGTATTTT	CASKYLASTDTQYF
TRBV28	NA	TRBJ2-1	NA	TGTGCGGTAACAGGGCTCTCCTACAATGAGCAGTTCTTC	CAVTGLSYNEQFF
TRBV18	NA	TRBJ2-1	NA	TGTGCCAGCTCACCACTTGGACTTAATGCCATCTACAATGAGCAGTTCTTC	CASSPLGLNAIYNEQFF
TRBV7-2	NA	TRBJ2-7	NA	TGTGCCAGCAGCTTAGTGGGGGACGGGACCTACGAGCAGTACTTC	CASSLVGDGTYEQYF
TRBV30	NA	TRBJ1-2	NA	TGTGCCTGGAGTGAACAGGTGACTAACTATGGCTACACCTTC	CAWSEQVTNYGYTF
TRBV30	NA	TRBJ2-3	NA	TGTGCCTGGAGTTTGGGGGCCGAGGATACGCAGTATTTT	CAWSLGAEDTQYF
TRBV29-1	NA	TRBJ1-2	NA	TGCAGCGGGACAGACCTCTATGGCTACACCTTC	CSGTDLYGYTF
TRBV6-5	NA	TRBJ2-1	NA	TGTGCCAGCAGTTACAGAGACAGCTCCTACAATGAGCAGTTCTTC	CASSYRDSSYNEQFF
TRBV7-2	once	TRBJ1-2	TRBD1	TGTGCCAGCAGCTTGGGACAGAACTATGGCTACACCTTC	CASSLGQNYGYTF
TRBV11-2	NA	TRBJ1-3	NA	TGTGCCAGCAGCTTAGTGAGGCCTTCCTCTGGAAACACCATATATTTT	CASSLVRPSSGNTIYF
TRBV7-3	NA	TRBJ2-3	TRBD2	TGTGCCAGCAGCTTCGCGGCTAGCGGGGTTACAGATACGCAGTATTTT	CASSFAASGVTDTQYF
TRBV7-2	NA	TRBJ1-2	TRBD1	TGTGCCAGCAGCTTAGCGTCCCAGGGGGCGGAAGGCTACACCTTC	CASSLASQGAEGYTF
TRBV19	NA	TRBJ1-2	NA	TGTGCCAGTAGTATAGCGGCGAGATCTAACTATGGCTACACCTTC	CASSIAARSNYGYTF
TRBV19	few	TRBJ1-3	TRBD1	TGTGCCAGTAGGGGGGTTCCGGGACAGGGTTCTGGAAACACCATATATTTT	CASRGVPGQGSGNTIYF
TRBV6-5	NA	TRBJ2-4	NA	TGTGCCAGCAGTTATCCGGCTCAGTACTTC	CASSYPAQYF
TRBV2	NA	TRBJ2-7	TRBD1	TGTGCCAGCGGGACAGGGTTCCACGAGCAGTACTTC	CASGTGFHEQYF
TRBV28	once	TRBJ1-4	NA	TGTGCCAGCAGTGCTTCACGGGAGGGGGTGCAAGAAAAACTGTTTTTT	CASSASREGVQEKLFF
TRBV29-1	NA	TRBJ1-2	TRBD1	TGCAGCGTTGCCGGGACAGGGTCCTTTGGCTACACCTTC	CSVAGTGSFGYTF
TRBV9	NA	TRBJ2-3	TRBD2	TGTGCCAGCAGCCTAACCCCTCCGGGGGGAGTAGGAGATACGCAGTATTTT	CASSLTPPGGVGDTQYF
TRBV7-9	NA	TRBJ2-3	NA	TGTGCCAGCCTTCGCACAGATACGCAGTATTTT	CASLRTDTQYF
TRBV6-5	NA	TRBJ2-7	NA	TGTGCCAGCTCGCCCTCGAGGTTTCCCTACGAGCAGTACTTC	CASSPSRFPYEQYF
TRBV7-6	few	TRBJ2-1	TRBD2	TGTGCCAGCGAGCGGGAGAGGGATGAGCAGTTCTTC	CASERERDEQFF
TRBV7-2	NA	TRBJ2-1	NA	TGTGCCAGCAGCTTTGTTGTTGGGCAGTTCTTC	CASSFVVGQFF
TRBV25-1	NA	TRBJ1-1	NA	TGTGCCAGCAGTGAATTTGCAGGGTTGAACACTGAAGCTTTCTTT	CASSEFAGLNTEAFF
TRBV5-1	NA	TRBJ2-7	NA	TGCGCCAGCAGCGCCACTACCGGGGCAGGCCTGCTCGAGCAGTACTTC	CASSATTGAGLLEQYF
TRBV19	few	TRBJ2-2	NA	TGTGCCAGTAGTCTAGGCGACAATCCGGCCGGGGAGCTGTTTTTT	CASSLGDNPAGELFF
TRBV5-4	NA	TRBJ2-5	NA	TGTGCCAGCAGTCCCACCCTTAGTCGGGAGACCCAGTACTTC	CASSPTLSRETQYF